This T cell receptor beta chain was documented in a study of T cell clones after liver transplantation. Some clones are missing from TCRdb's copy, which holds only in-frame ones; the method was immunoSEQ multiplex PCR. The data contain some 60,000 clones, 71% of them singletons. The sequence was obtained from a human donor who received a liver transplant. Sequencing was performed on CD4+ T cells from blood, taken before liver transplant.

The CDR3 DNA sequence: TGTGCCAGCAGGTATACTAGCGGGGGGCTCGATGAGCAGTTCTTC. This encodes CASRYTSGGLDEQFF. The chain couples TRBV13 to TRBJ2-1; 12 bases agree with TRBD2. V dropped 6 bases and J dropped 8; count of bases not matched to a gene: 8. Germline lookup yields CDR1 PRHDT and CDR2 FYEKMQ (reference sequence). The CDR3 covers 15 residues.